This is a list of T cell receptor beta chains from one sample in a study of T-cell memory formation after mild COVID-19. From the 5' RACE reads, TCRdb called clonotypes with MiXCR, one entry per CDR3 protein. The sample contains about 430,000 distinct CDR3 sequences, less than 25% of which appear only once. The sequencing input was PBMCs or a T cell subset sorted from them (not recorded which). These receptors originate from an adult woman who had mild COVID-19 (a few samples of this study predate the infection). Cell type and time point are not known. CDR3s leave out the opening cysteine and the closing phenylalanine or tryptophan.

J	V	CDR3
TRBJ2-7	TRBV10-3	ATRLAGSYEQY
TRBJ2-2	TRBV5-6	ASSLLQTGTNTGELF
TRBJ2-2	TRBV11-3	ASSRSGRARTGELF
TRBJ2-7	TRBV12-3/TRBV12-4	ASSLGGASLN
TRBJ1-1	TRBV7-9	ASSLSNGPGTEAF
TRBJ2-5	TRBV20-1	SATRTVQETQY
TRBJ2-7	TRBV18	ASSPFSGESYEQY
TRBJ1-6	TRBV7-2	ASSERQGRAPLH
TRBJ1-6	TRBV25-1	ASSEFGRSHSPLH
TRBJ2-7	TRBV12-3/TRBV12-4	ASSFRGRAYEQY
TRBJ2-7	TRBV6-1	ASSALGTPYEQY
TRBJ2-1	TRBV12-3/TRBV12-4	ASSYGAGSYNEQF
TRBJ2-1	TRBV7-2	ASSLEAGLATSGQF
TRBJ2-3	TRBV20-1	SAISMDPSTDTQY
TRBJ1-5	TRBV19	ASAVDTYSNQPQH
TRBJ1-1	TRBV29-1	SVPANTEAF
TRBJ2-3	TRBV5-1	ASSLEGQTSTDTQY
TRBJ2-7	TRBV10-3	AISESQDSYEQY
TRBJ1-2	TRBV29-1	SVAGGRGGSYT
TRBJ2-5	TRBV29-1	SVAPTRAQETQY
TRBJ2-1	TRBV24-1	ATSRLHNEQF
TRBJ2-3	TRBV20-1	SARGGSGTQY
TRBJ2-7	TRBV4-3	ASSPRRNYEQY
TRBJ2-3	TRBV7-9	ASSPPSGGRVDTQY
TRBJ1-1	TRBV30	AWTLQGHTEAF
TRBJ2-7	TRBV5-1	ASSLAGTGQIYEQY
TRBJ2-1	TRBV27	ASLRGGTGTGEQF
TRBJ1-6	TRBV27	ASHLRWGSYNSPLH
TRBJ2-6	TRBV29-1	SVASADGANVLT
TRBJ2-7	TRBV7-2	ASSLAGIAASSYEQY
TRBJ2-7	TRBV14	ASSPGRLEQY
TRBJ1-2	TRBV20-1	SAREGEGVHGYT
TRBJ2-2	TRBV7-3	ASSLTASPGELF
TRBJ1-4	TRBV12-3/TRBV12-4	ASSPTSSGEKLF
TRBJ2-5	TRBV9	ASSAAGGPGQETQY
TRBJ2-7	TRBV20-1	SASLPGGGEQY
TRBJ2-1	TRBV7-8	ASSSGTGVNEQF
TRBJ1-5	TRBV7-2	ASSLALTGQLNQPQH
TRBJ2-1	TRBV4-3	ASSRARSSGDNEQF
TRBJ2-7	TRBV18	ASSGTSDEQY
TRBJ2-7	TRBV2	ASSYDWRSSYEQY
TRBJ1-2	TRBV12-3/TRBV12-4	ASSFFGGSYGYT